This paragraph reports one T cell receptor beta chain. Antigen unknown. The sample originates from a study of cytomegalovirus exposure and HLA in healthy donors. Turning to the study itself: Within the Caucasian-associated ancestry cluster were 65% to 85% of the roughly 400 genotyped donors.

The study, taken as a whole, reports: A later analysis linked a missense variant in DCLRE1C to the trimming of TCR beta V and J genes. Analyzed later, association rates of TCRs varied across HLA loci, with DRB1 most and HLA-C fewest.

The PCR made use of 60 Vbeta and 13 Jbeta primers. The protocol was immunoSEQ multiplex PCR, while the TCRdb copy is restricted to in-frame clones and leaves out a portion. The table records around 130,000 clones, around 74% of them present only once. Per germline, CDR1 DFQATT and CDR2 SNEGSKA (reference sequence). The germline V and J ends were trimmed by 5 bases and 5 bases, with 4 bases remaining between them. CDR3 length: 10 residues. Sequenced sample: PBMCs. The receptor comes from a man aged 35 to 55 in good health and CMV-seropositive. J is TRBJ2-1 and V is TRBV20-1; no clear D gene. The CDR3 reads CSAGHNEQFF. For the CDR3, the DNA is TGCAGTGCTGGGCACAATGAGCAGTTCTTC.